This record looks at one T cell receptor (beta chain) sequence and its context. The antigen is undetermined. These data belong to a study of OX40 agonist ivuxolimab in advanced cancers. Across the study: Having had anti-PD-1, anti-PD-L1 or anti-CTLA-4 therapy before was allowed, and around 44% had some. The study, taken as a whole, reports: The investigators did not determine what antigen specificity the expanded peripheral T cells had.

CDR1 and CDR2 (germline): SGHTA, FQGNSA. The CDR3 runs 14 residues. V lost 7 bases, J lost 7 bases, and 18 bases lay in between. Sequencing was performed with immunoSEQ multiplex PCR; in TCRdb, only in-frame clones are kept and a portion is missing. The data show roughly 86,000 clones, 90% to 95% seen once. The clonotype was recovered from an adult with an advanced solid tumor such as melanoma, head and neck, liver or kidney cancer. Source: CD4+ or CD8+ T cells sorted from blood, taken in a trial of the OX40 agonist ivuxolimab. The V and J genes are TRBV7-2 and TRBJ2-3; D perhaps matches TRBD2 (6 bases). Here the CDR3 DNA reads TGTGCCAGCAACACCCCTAGCGCCCCCAATACGCAGTATTTT. Translating it yields CASNTPSAPNTQYF.